This T cell receptor beta chain is drawn from a study of regulatory T cells in long-lasting Graves disease. In the case of this clonotype: As yet, its antigen is unknown. A much larger clone differs from this one at a single base, so this may be a read error.

TCR beta libraries were built with iRepertoire HTBI primers and Arm-PCR of CDR3 regions. TCRdb analysed the multiplex PCR reads with MiXCR anew, one entry per CDR3 protein. The sample lists under 300,000 distinct CDR3 sequences; 18% were seen once. Sample time point: newly diagnosed GD, antithyroid drugs for less than 3 months. Construction of the TCR library relied on RNA isolated from PBMCs. This CDR3 comprises 14 residues. Germline CDR1 SGHTA, CDR2 FQGTGA. V lost 5 bases and J lost 9; bases outside the gene matches: 9. The study, taken as a whole, reports: Favored usage of TRBV28, TRBJ1-2 and TRBJ2-5 was recorded in persistent disease.

These data were also filed under a second study, of T cells in Graves' hyperthyroidism and ophthalmopathy. From that study: Reasons for excluding patients were uncontrolled infection, other autoimmune disease, pregnancy or lactation. First-round RT-PCR of the TCR CDR3 relied on the HTBI primer set. From stable hyperthyroidism, ophthalmopathy was separated by a 13 V-J model.

This receptor was obtained from a woman aged 25 to 39 with Graves disease. This specimen consisted of peripheral blood mononuclear cells (PBMCs), obtained at new diagnosis, from a patient treated with antithyroid drugs. V gene TRBV7-3 combines with J gene TRBJ2-1, with 8 positions matching TRBD1. CDR3 bases: TGTGCCAGCAGCGCCGGACAGGGTAACAGTGAGCAGTTCTTC. Translating gives CASSAGQGNSEQFF.